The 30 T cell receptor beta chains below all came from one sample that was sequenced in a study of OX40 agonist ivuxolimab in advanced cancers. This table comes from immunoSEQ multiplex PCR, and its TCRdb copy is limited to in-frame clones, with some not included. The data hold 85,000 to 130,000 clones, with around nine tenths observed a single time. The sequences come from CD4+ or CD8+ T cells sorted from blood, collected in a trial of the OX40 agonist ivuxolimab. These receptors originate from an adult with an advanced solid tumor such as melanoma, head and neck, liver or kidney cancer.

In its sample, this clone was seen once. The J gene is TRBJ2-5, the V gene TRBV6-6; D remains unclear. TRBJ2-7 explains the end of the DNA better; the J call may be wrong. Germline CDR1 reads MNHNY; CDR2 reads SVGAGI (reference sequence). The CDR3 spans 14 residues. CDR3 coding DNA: TGTGCCAGCAGTTACATGCGACGGACCTACGAGCAGTACTTC. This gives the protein CASSYMRRTYEQYF.

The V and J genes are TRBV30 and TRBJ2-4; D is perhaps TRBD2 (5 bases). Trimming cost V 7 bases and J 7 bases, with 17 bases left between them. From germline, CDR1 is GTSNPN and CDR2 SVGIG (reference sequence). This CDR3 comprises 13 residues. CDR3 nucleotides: TGTGCCTTTAAAGAGGGTAGGACCAACATTCAGTACTTC. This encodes CAFKEGRTNIQYF. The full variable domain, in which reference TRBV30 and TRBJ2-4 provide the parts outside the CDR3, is SQTIHQWPATLVQPVGSPLSLECTVEGTSNPNLYWYRQAAGRGLQLLFYSVGIGQISSEVPQNLSASRPQDRQFILSSKKLLLSDSGFYLCAFKEGRTNIQYFGAGTRLSVL.

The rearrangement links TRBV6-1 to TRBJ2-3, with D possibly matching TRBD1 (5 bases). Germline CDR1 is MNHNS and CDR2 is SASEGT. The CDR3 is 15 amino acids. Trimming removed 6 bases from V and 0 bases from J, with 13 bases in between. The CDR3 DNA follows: TGTGCCAGCAGCATACAGGAGCTAAGCACAGATACGCAGTATTTT. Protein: CASSIQELSTDTQYF.

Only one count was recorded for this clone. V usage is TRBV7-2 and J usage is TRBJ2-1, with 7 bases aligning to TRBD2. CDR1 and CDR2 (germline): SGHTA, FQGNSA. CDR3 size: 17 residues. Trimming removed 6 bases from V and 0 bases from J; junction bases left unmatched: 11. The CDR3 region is CASSLEGGSSSYNEQFF. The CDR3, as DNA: TGTGCCAGCAGTTTGGAAGGCGGGAGCAGCTCCTACAATGAGCAGTTCTTC.

CDR3 coding DNA: TGTGCCAGCAGCTCGGCACAGGGGAACTATGGCTACACCTTC. It is translated as CASSSAQGNYGYTF. The V and J genes are TRBV7-9 and TRBJ1-2, with 7 bases matching TRBD1. The CDR3 is 14 amino acids. J gave up 2 bases and V 4 bases, and 4 bases lay outside the gene matches. CDR1 and CDR2 (germline): SEHNR, FQNEAQ (reference sequence).

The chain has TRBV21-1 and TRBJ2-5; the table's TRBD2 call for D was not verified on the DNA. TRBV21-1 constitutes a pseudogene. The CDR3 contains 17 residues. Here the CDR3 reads CASSKAAGGVLRETQYF. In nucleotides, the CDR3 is TGTGCCAGCAGCAAAGCGGCGGGGGGAGTTCTCAGGGAGACCCAGTACTTC.

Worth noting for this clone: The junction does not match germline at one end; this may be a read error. The CDR3 DNA follows: TGCGCCAGCAGCTTATATGGAGACACCATATATTTT. This encodes CASSLYGDTIYF. This rearrangement joins TRBV5-1 to TRBJ1-3; no clear D. Looked up from germline, CDR1 is SGHRS and CDR2 is YFSETQ. The CDR3 contains 12 residues.

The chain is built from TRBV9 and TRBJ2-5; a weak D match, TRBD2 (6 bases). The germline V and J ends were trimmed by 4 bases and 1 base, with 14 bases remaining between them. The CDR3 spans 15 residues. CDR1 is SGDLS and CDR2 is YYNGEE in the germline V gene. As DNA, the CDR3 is TGTGCCAGCAGCATAGGAGGGCCCCCCCAAGAGACCCAGTACTTC. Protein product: CASSIGGPPQETQYF.

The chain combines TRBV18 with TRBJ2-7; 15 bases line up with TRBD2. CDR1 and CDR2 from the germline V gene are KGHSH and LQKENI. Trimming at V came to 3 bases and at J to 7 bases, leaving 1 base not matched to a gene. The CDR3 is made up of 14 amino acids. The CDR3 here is CASSPGLAGGEQYF. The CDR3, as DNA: TGTGCCAGCTCACCGGGACTAGCGGGAGGTGAGCAGTACTTC.

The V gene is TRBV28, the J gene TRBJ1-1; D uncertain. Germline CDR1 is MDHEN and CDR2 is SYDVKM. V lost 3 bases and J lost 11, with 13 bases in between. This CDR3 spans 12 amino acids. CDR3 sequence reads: CASSFSAGLAFF. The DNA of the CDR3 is TGTGCCAGCAGTTTTAGTGCGGGATTGGCTTTCTTT.

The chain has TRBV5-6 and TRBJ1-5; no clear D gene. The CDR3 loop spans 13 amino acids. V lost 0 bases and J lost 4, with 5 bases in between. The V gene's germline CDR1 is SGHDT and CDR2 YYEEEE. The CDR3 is CASSLVGNQPQHF. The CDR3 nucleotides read TGTGCCAGCAGCTTGGTGGGGAATCAGCCCCAGCATTTT.

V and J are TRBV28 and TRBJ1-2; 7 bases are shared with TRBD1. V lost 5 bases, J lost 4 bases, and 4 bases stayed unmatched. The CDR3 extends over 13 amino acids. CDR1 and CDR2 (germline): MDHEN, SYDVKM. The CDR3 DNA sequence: TGTGCCAGCAGTCCGGACAGGAGCTATGGCTACACCTTC. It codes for CASSPDRSYGYTF.

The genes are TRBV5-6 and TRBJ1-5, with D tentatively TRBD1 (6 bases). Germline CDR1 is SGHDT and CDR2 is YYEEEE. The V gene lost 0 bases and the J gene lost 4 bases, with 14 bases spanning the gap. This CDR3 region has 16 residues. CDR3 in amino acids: CASSLAGGGKNQPQHF. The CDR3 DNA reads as TGTGCCAGCAGCTTGGCGGGAGGGGGGAAGAATCAGCCCCAGCATTTT.

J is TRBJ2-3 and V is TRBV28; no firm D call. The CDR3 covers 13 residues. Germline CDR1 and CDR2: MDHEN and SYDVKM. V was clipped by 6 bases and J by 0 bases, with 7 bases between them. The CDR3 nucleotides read TGTGCCAGCAGGAGGTCGAGCACAGATACGCAGTATTTT. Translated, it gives CASRRSSTDTQYF.

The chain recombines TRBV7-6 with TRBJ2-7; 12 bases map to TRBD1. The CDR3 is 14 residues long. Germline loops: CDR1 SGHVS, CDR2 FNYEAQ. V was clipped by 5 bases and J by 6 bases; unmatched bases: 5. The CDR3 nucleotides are TGTGCCAGCAGCCCGGGACAGGGGGCTTTCGAGCAGTACTTC. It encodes CASSPGQGAFEQYF.

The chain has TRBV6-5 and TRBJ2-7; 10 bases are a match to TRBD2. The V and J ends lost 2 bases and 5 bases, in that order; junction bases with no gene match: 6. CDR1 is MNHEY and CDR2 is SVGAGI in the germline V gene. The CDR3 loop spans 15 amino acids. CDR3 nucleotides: TGTGCCAGCAGTTACCCGGGACTAGCGCCCCACGAGCAGTACTTC. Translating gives CASSYPGLAPHEQYF.

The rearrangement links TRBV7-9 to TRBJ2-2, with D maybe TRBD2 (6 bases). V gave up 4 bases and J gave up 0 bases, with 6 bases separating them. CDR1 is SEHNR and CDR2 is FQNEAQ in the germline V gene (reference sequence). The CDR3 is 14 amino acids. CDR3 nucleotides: TGTGCCAGCAGCTGGGACTCGAACACCGGGGAGCTGTTTTTT. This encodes CASSWDSNTGELFF.

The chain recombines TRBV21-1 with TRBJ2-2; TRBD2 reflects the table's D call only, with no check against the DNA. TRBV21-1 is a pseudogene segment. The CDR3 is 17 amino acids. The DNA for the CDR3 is TGTGCCAGCAGCTCCACGCCCGCGCGGGGGGACCCCGGGGAGCTGTTTTTT. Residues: CASSSTPARGDPGELFF.

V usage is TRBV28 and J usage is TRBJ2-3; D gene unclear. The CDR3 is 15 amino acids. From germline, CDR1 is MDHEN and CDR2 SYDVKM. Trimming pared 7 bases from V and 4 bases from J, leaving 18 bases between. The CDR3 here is CASTPWSALADTQYF. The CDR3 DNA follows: TGTGCCAGCACCCCGTGGTCAGCCTTGGCAGATACGCAGTATTTT.

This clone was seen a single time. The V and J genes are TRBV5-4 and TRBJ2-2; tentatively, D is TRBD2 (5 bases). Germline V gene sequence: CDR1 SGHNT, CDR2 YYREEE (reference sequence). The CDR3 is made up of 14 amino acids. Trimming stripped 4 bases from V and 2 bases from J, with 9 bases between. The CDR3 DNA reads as TGTGCCAGCAGCCGTGAGGGAAACACCGGGGAGCTGTTTTTT. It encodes CASSREGNTGELFF.

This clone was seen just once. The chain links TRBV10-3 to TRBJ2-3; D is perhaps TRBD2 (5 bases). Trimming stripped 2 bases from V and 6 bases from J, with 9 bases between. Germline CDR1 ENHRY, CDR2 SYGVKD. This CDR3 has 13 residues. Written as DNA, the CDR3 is TGTGCCATCAGTGAGCGGTTAGCGGATACGCAGTATTTT. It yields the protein CAISERLADTQYF.

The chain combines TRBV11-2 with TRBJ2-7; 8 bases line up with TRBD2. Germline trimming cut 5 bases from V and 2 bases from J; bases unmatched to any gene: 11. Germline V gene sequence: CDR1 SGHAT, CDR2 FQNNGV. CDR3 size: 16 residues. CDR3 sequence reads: CASSTLGTSFPYEQYF. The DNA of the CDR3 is TGTGCCAGCAGCACCCTAGGGACTAGTTTCCCCTACGAGCAGTACTTC.

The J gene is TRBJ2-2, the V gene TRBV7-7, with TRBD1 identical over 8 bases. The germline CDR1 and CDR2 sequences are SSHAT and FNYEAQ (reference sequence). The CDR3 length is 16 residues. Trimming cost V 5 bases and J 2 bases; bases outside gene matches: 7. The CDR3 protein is CASSPQGVTNTGELFF. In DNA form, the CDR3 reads TGTGCCAGCAGCCCACAGGGGGTCACCAACACCGGGGAGCTGTTTTTT.

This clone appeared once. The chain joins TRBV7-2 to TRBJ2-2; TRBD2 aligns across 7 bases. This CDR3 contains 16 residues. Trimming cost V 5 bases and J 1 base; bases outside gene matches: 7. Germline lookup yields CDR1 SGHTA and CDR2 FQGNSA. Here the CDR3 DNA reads TGTGCCAGCAGCCGAGCCGGGACTATGAACACCGGGGAGCTGTTTTTT. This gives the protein CASSRAGTMNTGELFF.

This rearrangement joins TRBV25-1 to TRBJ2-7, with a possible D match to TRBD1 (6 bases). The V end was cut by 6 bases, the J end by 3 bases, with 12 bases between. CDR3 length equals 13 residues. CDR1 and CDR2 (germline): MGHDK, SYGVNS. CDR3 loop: CASSLQGFYEQYF. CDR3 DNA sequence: TGTGCCAGCAGCCTACAGGGATTCTACGAGCAGTACTTC.

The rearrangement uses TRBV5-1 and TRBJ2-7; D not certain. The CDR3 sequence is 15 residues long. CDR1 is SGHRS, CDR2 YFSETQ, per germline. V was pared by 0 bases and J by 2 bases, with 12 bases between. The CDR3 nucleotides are TGCGCCAGCAGCTTGGTGGACCCCAGGACCTACGAGCAGTACTTC. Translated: CASSLVDPRTYEQYF.

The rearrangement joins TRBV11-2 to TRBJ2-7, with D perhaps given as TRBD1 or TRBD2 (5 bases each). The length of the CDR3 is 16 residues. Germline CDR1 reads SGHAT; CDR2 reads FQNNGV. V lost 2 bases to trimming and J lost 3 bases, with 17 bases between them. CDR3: CASSLMTVERNYEQYF. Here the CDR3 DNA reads TGTGCCAGCAGCTTAATGACAGTGGAGCGGAACTACGAGCAGTACTTC.

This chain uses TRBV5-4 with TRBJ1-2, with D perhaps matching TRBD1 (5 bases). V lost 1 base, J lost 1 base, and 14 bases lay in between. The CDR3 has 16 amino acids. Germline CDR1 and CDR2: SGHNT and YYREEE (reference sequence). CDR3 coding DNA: TGTGCCAGCAGCTTGATGAGGGACTGGAGTAACTATGGCTACACCTTC. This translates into CASSLMRDWSNYGYTF.

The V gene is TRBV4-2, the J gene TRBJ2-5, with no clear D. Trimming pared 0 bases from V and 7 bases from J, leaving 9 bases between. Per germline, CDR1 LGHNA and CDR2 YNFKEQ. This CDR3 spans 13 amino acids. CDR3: CASSQDRQWTQYF. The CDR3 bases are TGTGCCAGCAGCCAAGATCGGCAATGGACCCAGTACTTC.

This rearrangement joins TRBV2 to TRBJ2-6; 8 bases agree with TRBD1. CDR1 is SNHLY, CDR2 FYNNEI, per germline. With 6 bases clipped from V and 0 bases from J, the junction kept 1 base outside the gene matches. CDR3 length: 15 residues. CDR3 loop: CASRQGASGANVLTF. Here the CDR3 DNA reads TGTGCCAGCAGGCAGGGGGCCTCTGGGGCCAACGTCCTGACTTTC.